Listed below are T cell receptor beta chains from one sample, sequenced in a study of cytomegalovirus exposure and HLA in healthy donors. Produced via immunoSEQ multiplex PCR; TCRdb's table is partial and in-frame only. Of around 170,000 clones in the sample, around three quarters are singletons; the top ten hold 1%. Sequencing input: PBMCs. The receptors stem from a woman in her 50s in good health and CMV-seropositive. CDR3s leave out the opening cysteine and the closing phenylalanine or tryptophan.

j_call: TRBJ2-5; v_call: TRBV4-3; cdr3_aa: ASSLSVADGQETQY
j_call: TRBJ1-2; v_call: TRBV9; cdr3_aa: ASSPKQANYGYT
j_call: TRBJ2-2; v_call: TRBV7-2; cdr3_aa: ASSLRLAGTGELF
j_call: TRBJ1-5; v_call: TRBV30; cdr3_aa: AGWRGDQPQH
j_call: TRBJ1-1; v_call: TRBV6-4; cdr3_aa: ASSETRETEAF
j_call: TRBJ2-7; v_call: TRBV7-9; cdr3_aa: ASSLVEARSYEQY
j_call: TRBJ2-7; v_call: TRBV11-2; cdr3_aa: ASSFAGGAYEQY
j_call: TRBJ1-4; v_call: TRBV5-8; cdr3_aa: ASSWRGLGQNEKLF
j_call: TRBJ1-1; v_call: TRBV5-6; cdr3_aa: ASSLAGGGRAAF
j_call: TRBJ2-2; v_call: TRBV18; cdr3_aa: ASSPSLTATGELF
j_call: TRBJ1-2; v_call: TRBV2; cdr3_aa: ASSSEQGGIYGYT
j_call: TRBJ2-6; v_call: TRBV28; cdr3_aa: ASSFQQGGANVLT
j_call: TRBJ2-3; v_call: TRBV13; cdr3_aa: ASSFGRTGPTDTQY
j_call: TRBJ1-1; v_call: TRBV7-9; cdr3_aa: ASSQGGNTEAF
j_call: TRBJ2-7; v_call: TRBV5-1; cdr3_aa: ASSKHRGGYEQY
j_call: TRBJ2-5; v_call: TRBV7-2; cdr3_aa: ASSRLGGVGTQY
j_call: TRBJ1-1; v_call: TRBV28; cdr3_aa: AGGGDTEAF
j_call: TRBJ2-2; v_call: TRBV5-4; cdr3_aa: ASSRGLAGGQGTGELF
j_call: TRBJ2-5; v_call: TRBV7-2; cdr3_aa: ASSPRSDREETQY
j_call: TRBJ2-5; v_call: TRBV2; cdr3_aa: ASSDVGAETQY
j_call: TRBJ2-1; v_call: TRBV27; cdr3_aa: ASSSRVFSEQF
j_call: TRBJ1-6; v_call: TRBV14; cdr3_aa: ASSHRDRDSPLH
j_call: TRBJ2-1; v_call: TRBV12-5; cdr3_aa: ASGLEPGRVDEQF
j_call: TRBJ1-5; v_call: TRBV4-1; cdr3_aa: ASSQERQFNQPQH
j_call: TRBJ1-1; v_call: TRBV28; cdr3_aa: ASIQGGWTEAF
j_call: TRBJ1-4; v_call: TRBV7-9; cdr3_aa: ASRRSANEKLF
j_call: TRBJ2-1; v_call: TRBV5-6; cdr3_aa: ASSSLVAGKRLRSEQF
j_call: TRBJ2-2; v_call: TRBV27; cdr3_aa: ASSFDRTFSSGELF
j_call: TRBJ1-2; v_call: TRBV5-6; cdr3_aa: ASSLAPGHLPNYGYT
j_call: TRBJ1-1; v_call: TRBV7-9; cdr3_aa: ASSLRQGHTEAF
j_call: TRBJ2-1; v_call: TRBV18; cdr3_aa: ASSPGGTLSYNEQF
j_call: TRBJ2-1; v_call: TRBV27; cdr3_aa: ASSLFWESSNEQF
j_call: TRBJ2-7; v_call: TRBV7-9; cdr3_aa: SSSPKTYEQY
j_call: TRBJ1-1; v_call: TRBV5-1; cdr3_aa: ASSLERGENTEAF
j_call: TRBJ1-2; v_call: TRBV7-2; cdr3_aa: ASSFSTGGYGYT
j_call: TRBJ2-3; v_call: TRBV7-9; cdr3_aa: ASSTNYTDTQY
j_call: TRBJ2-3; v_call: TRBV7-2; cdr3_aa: ASKSGMNTDTQY
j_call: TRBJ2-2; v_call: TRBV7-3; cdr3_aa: ASSPREKMGGTGELF
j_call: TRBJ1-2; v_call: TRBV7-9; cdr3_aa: ASSLADIGGYT
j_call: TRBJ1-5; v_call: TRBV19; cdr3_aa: ASSIRRGGNQPQH
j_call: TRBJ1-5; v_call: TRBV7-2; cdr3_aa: ASSYQGGPQH
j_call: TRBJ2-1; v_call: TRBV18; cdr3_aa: ASSPNGDRSYNEQF
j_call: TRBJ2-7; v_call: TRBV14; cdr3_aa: ASSQGGQWRHEQY